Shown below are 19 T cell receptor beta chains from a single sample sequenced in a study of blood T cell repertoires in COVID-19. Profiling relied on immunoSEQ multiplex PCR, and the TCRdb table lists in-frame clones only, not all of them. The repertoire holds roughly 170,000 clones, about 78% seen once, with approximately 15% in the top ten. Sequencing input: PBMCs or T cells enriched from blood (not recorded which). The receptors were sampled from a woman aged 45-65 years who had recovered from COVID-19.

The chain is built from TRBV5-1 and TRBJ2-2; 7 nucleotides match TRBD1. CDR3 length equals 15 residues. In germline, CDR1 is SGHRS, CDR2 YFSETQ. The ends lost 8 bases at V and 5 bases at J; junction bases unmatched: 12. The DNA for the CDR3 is TGCGCCAGTCAAATCCGGGACAGTTGGACCGGGGAGCTGTTTTTT. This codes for CASQIRDSWTGELFF.

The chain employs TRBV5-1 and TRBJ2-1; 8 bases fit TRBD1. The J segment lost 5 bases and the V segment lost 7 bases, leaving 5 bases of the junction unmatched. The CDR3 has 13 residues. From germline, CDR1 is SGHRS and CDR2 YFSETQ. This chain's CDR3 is CASGGQGNNEQFF. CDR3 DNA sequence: TGCGCCAGCGGCGGACAGGGTAACAATGAGCAGTTCTTC.

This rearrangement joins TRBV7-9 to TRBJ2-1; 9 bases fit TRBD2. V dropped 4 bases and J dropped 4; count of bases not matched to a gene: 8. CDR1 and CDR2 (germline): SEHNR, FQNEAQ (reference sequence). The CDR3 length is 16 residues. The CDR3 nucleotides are TGTGCCAGCAGCTCTATAGCGGGAGCTTTGTACAATGAGCAGTTCTTC. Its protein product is CASSSIAGALYNEQFF.

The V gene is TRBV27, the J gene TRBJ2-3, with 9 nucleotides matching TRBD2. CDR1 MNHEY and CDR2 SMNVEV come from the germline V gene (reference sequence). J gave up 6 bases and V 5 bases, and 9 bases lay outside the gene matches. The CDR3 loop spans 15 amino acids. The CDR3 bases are TGTGCCAGCAGTAATCAAGCGGGAGGCCTGGATACGCAGTATTTT. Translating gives CASSNQAGGLDTQYF.

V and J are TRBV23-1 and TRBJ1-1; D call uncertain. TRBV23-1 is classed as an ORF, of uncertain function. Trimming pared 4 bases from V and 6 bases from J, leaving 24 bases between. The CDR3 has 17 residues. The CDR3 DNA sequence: TGCGCCAGCAGTCCAGCGGCCGGGGTTAACACCCACCCTGAAGCTTTCTTT. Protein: CASSPAAGVNTHPEAFF.

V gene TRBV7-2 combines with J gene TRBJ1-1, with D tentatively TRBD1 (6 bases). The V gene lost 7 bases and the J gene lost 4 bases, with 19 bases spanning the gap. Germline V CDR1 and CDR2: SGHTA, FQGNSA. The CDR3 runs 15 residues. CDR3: CASTPNPGVGTEAFF. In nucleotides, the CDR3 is TGTGCCAGCACCCCAAATCCAGGGGTCGGCACTGAAGCTTTCTTT.

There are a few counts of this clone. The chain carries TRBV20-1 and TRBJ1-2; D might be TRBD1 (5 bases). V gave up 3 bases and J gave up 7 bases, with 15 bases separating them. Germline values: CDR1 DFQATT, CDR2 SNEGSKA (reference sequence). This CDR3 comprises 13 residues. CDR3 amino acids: CSASRQGTFGYTF. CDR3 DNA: TGCAGTGCTAGTCGCCAGGGCACCTTTGGCTACACCTTC.

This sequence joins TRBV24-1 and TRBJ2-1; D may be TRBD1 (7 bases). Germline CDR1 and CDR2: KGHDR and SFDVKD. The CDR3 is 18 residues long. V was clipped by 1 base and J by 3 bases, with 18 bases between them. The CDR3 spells CATSDFVRQGGDYNEQFF. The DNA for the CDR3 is TGTGCCACCAGTGATTTCGTAAGACAGGGAGGTGACTACAATGAGCAGTTCTTC.

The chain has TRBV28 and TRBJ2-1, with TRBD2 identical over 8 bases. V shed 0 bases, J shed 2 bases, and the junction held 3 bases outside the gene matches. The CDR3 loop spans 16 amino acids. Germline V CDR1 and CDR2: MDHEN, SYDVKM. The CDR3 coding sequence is TGTGCCAGCAGTTTATGGGGCGGGAGGACCTACAATGAGCAGTTCTTC. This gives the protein CASSLWGGRTYNEQFF.

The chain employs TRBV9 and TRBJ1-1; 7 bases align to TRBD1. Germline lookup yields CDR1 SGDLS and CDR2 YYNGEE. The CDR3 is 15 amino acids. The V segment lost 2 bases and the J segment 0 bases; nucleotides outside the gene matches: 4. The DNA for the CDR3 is TGTGCCAGCAGCGTTTACGGGACAGTGAACACTGAAGCTTTCTTT. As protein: CASSVYGTVNTEAFF.

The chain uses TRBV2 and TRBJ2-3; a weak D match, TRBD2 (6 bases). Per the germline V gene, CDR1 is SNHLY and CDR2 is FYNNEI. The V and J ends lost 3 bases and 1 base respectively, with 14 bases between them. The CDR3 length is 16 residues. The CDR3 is CASSDGSGWGTDTQYF. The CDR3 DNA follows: TGTGCCAGCAGTGACGGTAGCGGTTGGGGCACAGATACGCAGTATTTT.

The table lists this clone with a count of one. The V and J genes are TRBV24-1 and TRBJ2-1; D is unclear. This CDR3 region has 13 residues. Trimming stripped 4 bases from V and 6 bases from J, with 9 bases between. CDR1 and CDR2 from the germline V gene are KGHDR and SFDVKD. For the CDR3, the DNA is TGTGCCACCAGTGAGGCAGGATCCAATGAGCAGTTCTTC. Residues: CATSEAGSNEQFF.

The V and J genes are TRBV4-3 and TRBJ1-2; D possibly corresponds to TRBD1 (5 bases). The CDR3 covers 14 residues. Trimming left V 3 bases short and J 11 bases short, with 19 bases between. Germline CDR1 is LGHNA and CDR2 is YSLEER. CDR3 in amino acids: CASSQEPQGGEYTF. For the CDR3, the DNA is TGCGCCAGCAGCCAGGAGCCCCAGGGAGGGGAATACACCTTC.

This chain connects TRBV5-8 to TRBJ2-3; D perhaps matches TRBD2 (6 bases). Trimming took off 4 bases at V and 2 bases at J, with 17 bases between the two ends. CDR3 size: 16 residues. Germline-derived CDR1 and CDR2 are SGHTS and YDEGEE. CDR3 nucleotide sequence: TGTGCCAGCAGCAGAGGCGGGACTGGCGCCACAGATACGCAGTATTTT. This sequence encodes CASSRGGTGATDTQYF.

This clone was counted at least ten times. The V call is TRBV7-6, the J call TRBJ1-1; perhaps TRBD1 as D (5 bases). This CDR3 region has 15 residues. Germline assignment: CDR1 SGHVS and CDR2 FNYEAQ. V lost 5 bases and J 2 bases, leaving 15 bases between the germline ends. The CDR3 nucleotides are TGTGCCAGCAGCCCCCGATCGACAGTTAACACTGAAGCTTTCTTT. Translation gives CASSPRSTVNTEAFF.

The CDR3 coding sequence is TGTGCCAGCAGCTCCTCACTGGGGACAGGGGCCGGGGAGCTGTTTTTT. It translates to CASSSSLGTGAGELFF. The gene calls are TRBV7-2 and TRBJ2-2, with 10 bases identical to TRBD1. The germline gives CDR1 SGHTA, CDR2 FQGNSA. The ends lost 4 bases at V and 6 bases at J; junction bases unmatched: 8. CDR3 length: 16 amino acids.

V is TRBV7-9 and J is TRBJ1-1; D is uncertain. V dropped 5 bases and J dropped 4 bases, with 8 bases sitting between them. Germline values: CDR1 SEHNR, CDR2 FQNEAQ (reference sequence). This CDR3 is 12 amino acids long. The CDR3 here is CASSIGSTEAFF. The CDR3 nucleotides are TGTGCCAGCAGCATTGGGAGCACTGAAGCTTTCTTT.

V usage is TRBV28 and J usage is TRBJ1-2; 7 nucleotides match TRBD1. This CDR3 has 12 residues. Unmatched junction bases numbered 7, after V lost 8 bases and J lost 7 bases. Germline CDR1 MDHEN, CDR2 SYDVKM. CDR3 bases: TGTGCCAGCTCACAGGGGACACGTGGCTACACCTTC. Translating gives CASSQGTRGYTF.

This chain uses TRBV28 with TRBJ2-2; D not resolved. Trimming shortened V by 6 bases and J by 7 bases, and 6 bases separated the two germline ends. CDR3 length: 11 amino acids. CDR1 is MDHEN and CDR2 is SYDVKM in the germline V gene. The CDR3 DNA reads TGTGCCAGCAGCAACTACGGGGAGCTGTTTTTT. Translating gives CASSNYGELFF.